This section outlines one TCR beta chain sequence together with its context. The antigen is not known. This could be a read error, since a much larger clone is one nucleotide away. TCRdb ran MiXCR on the multiplex PCR reads and lists one entry per CDR3 protein. The data contain approximately 130,000 distinct CDR3 sequences, 21% of them singletons. Germline CDR1 LNHDA, CDR2 SQIVND (reference sequence). This CDR3 spans 15 amino acids. This sample was taken from a study of breast tumors, draining lymph nodes, adjacent tissues. Study-wide results and limits: Tumor repertoires ranked between lymph nodes and nontumor tissue in diversity, with V and J gene preferences. Data fit most tumor T cells coming from lymph node, expanding in tumor. Data only fit, rather than demonstrated, lymph node origin of most tumor T cells.

Samples came from axillary lymph nodes draining the breast cancer. The source material was axillary lymph node tissue. The origin of this receptor is a female donor with breast cancer. Some clones in this sample may be carry-over from other donors' samples. This sequence joins TRBV19 and TRBJ2-7, with TRBD2 matching 9 bases. CDR3 nucleotides: TGTGCCAGTAGTACCTCCGGGACTAGCTTCTACAAGCAGTACTTC. It yields the protein CASSTSGTSFYKQYF.